Listed here are 2 T cell receptor beta chains from one sample, sequenced in a study of blood T cell repertoires in COVID-19. Sequencing used immunoSEQ multiplex PCR; TCRdb keeps in-frame clones, though not all of them. The profile shows over 10,000 clones, 86% of them singletons. Sequencing was carried out using peripheral blood. Receptors were obtained from a man aged 80 or over with acute or convalescent COVID-19.

V usage is TRBV7-8 and J usage is TRBJ2-5, with 11 bases identical to TRBD2. V dropped 7 bases and J dropped 5; count of bases not matched to a gene: 15. Per germline, CDR1 SGHVS and CDR2 FQNEAQ. The CDR3 runs 17 residues. This CDR3 reads CASTLGASGGIRETQYF. The CDR3 DNA reads TGTGCCAGCACCCTCGGGGCTAGCGGGGGGATCCGTGAGACCCAGTACTTC.

The rearrangement links TRBV2 to TRBJ1-5, with 7 bases fitting TRBD1. The CDR3 runs to 13 residues. In germline, CDR1 is SNHLY, CDR2 FYNNEI. The V and J ends lost 4 bases and 5 bases, in that order; junction bases with no gene match: 2. CDR3 in DNA: TGTGCCAGCAGTGCCCAGGGGGATCAGCCCCAGCATTTT. As protein: CASSAQGDQPQHF.